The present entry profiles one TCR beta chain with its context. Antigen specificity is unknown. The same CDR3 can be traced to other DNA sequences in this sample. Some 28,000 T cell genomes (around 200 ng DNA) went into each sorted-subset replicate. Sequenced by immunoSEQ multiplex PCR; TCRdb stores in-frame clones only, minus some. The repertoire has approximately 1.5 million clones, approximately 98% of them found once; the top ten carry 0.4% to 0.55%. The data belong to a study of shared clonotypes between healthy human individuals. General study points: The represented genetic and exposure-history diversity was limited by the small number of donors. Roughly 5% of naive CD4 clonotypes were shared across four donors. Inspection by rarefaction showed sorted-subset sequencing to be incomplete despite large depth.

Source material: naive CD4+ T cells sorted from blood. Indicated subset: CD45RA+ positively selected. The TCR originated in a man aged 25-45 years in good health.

The CDR3 nucleotides read TGTGCCAGCAGTTTATTGGCGGGAGTTGGCACCGGGGAGCTGTTTTTT. Translated: CASSLLAGVGTGELFF. The chain employs TRBV27 and TRBJ2-2; 7 nucleotides agree with TRBD2. Trimming at V came to 1 base and at J to 4 bases, leaving 6 bases not matched to a gene. The CDR3 has 16 amino acids. Germline V CDR1 and CDR2: MNHEY, SMNVEV (reference sequence).